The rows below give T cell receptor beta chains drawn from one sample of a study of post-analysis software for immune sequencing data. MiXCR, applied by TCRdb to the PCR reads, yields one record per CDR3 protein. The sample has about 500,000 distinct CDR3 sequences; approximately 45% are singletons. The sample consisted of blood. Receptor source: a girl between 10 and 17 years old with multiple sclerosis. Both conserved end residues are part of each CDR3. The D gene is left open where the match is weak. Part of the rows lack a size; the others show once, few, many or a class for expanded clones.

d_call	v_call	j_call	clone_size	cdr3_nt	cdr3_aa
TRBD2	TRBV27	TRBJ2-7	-	TGTGCCAGCAGACCCTTGGCGGGGGGCTTCGTAGAGCAGTACTTC	CASRPLAGGFVEQYF
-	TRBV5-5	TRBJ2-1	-	TGTGCCAGCAGCTGGGGCGTAGGGACCCGTGAGCAGTTCTTC	CASSWGVGTREQFF
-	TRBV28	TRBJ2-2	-	TGTGCCAGCACTAATCTTAACACCGGGGAGCTGTTTTTT	CASTNLNTGELFF
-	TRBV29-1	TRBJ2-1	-	TGCAGCGTTTATGTACGGGGGTCCTACAATGAGCAGTTCTTC	CSVYVRGSYNEQFF
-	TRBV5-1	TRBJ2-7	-	TGCGCCAGCAGCTTGGGACACCGGACCTCCTACGAGCAGTACTTC	CASSLGHRTSYEQYF
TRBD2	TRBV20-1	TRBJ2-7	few	TGCAGTGCTAGAATAGTGGGAGGGCCTTCTTTGCACGAGCAGTACTTC	CSARIVGGPSLHEQYF
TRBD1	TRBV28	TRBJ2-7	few	TGTGCCAGCAGTAAACACGACAGGGGTTCCTACGAGCAGTACTTC	CASSKHDRGSYEQYF
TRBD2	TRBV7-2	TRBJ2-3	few	TGTGCCAGCAGCTCCCTAGCGGGTATAACAGATACGCAGTATTTT	CASSSLAGITDTQYF
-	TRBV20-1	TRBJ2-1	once	TGCAGTGCTAGGCCGGGCTCCTACAATGAGCAGTTCTTC	CSARPGSYNEQFF
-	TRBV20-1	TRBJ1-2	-	TGCAGTGCTAGAAGGGCGGAGAGCTATGGCTACACCTTC	CSARRAESYGYTF
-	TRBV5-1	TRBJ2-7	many	TGCGCCAGCAGCTCGGGGTCGGGCGAGCAGTACTTC	CASSSGSGEQYF
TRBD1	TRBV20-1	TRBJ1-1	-	TGCAGTGCTAGAGCTCCCCGACAGGGAATCACTGAAGCTTTCTTT	CSARAPRQGITEAFF
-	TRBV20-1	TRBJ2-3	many	TGCAGTGCTTGGGACCGAATCACAGATACGCAGTATTTT	CSAWDRITDTQYF
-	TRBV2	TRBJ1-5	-	TGTGCCAGCAGTGAATCCCGCAATCAGCCCCAGCATTTT	CASSESRNQPQHF
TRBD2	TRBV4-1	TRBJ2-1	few	TGCGCCAGCAGCCAAGATCAAGCGGGAGAAGGGGATGAGCAGTTCTTC	CASSQDQAGEGDEQFF
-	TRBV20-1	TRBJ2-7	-	TGCAGTGCCAAGCCAGGGGCTGACGAGCAGTACTTC	CSAKPGADEQYF
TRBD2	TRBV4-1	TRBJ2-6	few	TGCGCCAGCAGCCAAGGACTAGCGGGAGTCCCCGGCAACGTCCTGACTTTC	CASSQGLAGVPGNVLTF
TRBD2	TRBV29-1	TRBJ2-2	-	TGCAGCGTTAAGGGGACAGCAACCACTAGCGGGAGGGCCGTTGGCACCGGGGAGCTGTTTTTT	CSVKGTATTSGRAVGTGELFF
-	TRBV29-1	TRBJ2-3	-	TGCAGCGCCGAACTAAGCACAGATACGCAGTATTTT	CSAELSTDTQYF
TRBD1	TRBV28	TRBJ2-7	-	TGTGCCAGCAGTGGAGGACAGGCGGACGAGCAGTACTTC	CASSGGQADEQYF
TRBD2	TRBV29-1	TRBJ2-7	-	TGCAGCGTGTCCCGGGGGGGAAACTACGAGCAGTACTTC	CSVSRGGNYEQYF
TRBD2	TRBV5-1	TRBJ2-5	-	TGCGCCAGCACCTTGGGACTAGCGGGATCAGAGACCCAGTACTTC	CASTLGLAGSETQYF
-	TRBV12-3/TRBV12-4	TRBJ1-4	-	TGTGCCAGCACTCCCGGAGCAACTAATGAAAAACTGTTTTTT	CASTPGATNEKLFF
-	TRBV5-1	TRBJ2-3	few	TGCGCCAGCAGCTTCGCAGGGACCCTCACAGATACGCAGTATTTT	CASSFAGTLTDTQYF
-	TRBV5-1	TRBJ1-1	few	TGCGCCAGCAGCCTCCAGGGTTGGACTGAAGCTTTCTTT	CASSLQGWTEAFF
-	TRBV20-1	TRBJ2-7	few	TGCAGTGCTAGAGAAGGCGAATTTGGGACTCCGAGCTCCTACGAGCAGTACTTC	CSAREGEFGTPSSYEQYF
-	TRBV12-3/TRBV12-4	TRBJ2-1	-	TGTGCCAGCAGTCCCGGGTGGAATGAGCAGTTCTTC	CASSPGWNEQFF
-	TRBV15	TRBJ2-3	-	TGTGCCACCAGCATAGAGCTGACTTCAGATACGCAGTATTTT	CATSIELTSDTQYF
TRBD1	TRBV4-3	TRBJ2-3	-	TGCGCCAGCAGCCAGTCAATGGGACAGGGGATAACAGATACGCAGTATTTT	CASSQSMGQGITDTQYF
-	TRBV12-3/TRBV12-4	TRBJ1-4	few	TGTGCCAGCAGTTTAACCAAGGGGGAACTGTTTTTT	CASSLTKGELFF
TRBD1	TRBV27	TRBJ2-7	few	TGTGCCAGCAGTTACACAGGGGGCCGGGGCGAGCAGTACTTC	CASSYTGGRGEQYF
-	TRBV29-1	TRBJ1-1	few	TGCAGCGTTGCAGCGGACTCCTACACTGAAGCTTTCTTT	CSVAADSYTEAFF
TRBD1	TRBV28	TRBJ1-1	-	TGTGCCAGCAGTCCCTGGGACAGAATGGCGCGCACTGAAGCTTTCTTT	CASSPWDRMARTEAFF
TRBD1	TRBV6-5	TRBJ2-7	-	TGTGCCAGCAGAACAAGACAGGGTACCCATGAGCAGTACTTC	CASRTRQGTHEQYF
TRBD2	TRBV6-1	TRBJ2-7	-	TGTGCCAGCAGTGACCCACTAGCGGGAGTGTACAATGAGCAGTACTTC	CASSDPLAGVYNEQYF
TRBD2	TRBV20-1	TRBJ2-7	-	TGCAGTGCGACATCTAGCGGGAGATTTTCCTACGAGCAGTACTTC	CSATSSGRFSYEQYF
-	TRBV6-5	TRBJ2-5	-	TGTGCCAGCAGTTACTCGTGGCAGGGGGAGACCCAGTACTTC	CASSYSWQGETQYF
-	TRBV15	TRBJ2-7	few	TGTGCCACCAGCAGAGGTCCCCAACAAGGTTCCTACGAGCAGTACTTC	CATSRGPQQGSYEQYF
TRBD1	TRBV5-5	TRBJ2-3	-	TGTGCCAGCAGCTTGGTCAGGGGGCTTGAAGATACGCAGTATTTT	CASSLVRGLEDTQYF
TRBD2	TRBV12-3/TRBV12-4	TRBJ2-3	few	TGTGCCAGCAGTTTAGGGGAGGGAGAGCAAGATACGCAGTATTTT	CASSLGEGEQDTQYF
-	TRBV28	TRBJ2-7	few	TGTGCCAGCGCAGGCTACGAGCAGTACTTC	CASAGYEQYF
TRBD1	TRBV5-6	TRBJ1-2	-	TGTGCCAGCAAACTCACAGGGGGCCGCGGCTACACCTTC	CASKLTGGRGYTF
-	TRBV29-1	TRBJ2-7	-	TGCAGCGTTGAGTTGGATTCCCCCTACGAGCAGTACTTC	CSVELDSPYEQYF
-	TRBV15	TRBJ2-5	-	TGTGCCACCAGCAGAGATATTACCAGGGTGGAACAAGAGACCCAGTACTTC	CATSRDITRVEQETQYF
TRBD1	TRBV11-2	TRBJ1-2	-	TGTGCCAGCAGCTCGGGACAGGGCGGCTACACCTTC	CASSSGQGGYTF
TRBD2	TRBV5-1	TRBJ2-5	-	TGCGCCAGCAGCTTGGCCCGCGGGAGGGGAGAGACCCAGTACTTC	CASSLARGRGETQYF
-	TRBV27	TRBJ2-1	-	TGTGCCAGCGGGATGCGTCCCAATGAGCAGTTCTTC	CASGMRPNEQFF
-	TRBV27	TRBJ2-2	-	TGTGCCAGCAGTTTATCCACAGTGTTGCAATTAGAGGCGATTCCCGGGGAGCTGTTTTTT	CASSLSTVLQLEAIPGELFF
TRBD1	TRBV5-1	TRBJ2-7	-	TGCGCCAGCAGCTCGCAGGACAGGAGTTACGAGCAGTACTTC	CASSSQDRSYEQYF
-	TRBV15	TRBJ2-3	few	TGTGCCACCAGCAGAGAGGGTCCGGGAGCGGTAGATACGCAGTATTTT	CATSREGPGAVDTQYF
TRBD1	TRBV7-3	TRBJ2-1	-	TGTGCCAGCAGCATGGGACAGGGGGTCTCCTACAATGAGCAGTTCTTC	CASSMGQGVSYNEQFF
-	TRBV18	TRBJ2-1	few	TGTGCCAGCTCACCACTTAACAATGAGCAGTTCTTC	CASSPLNNEQFF
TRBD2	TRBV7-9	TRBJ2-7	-	TGTGCCAGCAGCTTAGATAGTAGCGGGACCCTGAGCTACGAGCAGTACTTC	CASSLDSSGTLSYEQYF
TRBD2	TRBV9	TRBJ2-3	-	TGTGCCAGCAGCGCCGAAGGAGCGGGAGGGCCGCGAGATACGCAGTATTTT	CASSAEGAGGPRDTQYF